This T cell receptor (beta chain) was sequenced for a study of regulatory T cells in long-lasting Graves disease. About the study: Over-5-year antithyroid drug use with positive TSH receptor antibodies defined persistent Graves' disease in the study. Study-wide points: Preferential use of TRBV28, TRBJ1-2 and TRBJ2-5 was seen in persistent disease.

This clonotype was recorded at least ten times. Its target is unknown. The time point was: persistent/refractory GD, antithyroid drugs over 5 years with positive TRAb. PBMC-extracted RNA yielded the TCR library. Building the TCR beta libraries relied on iRepertoire HTBI primers, and CDR3 regions underwent Arm-PCR. TCRdb analysed the multiplex PCR reads with MiXCR anew, one entry per CDR3 protein. In the table there are 600,000 to 850,000 distinct CDR3 sequences, roughly 30% of which are singletons. The CDR3 sequence is 14 residues long. Germline V CDR1 and CDR2: SGHAT, FQNNGV. The V and J ends lost 0 bases and 4 bases respectively, with 9 bases between them.

The sequence came from a female donor with Graves disease. V and J are TRBV11-2 and TRBJ1-2, with D maybe TRBD1 (5 bases). This specimen was peripheral blood mononuclear cells (PBMCs), taken when the disease was refractory, from a patient treated with antithyroid drugs. CDR3 in DNA: TGTGCCAGCAGCTTAGAAGCAAGGGGCTATGGCTACACCTTC. Its protein is CASSLEARGYGYTF.